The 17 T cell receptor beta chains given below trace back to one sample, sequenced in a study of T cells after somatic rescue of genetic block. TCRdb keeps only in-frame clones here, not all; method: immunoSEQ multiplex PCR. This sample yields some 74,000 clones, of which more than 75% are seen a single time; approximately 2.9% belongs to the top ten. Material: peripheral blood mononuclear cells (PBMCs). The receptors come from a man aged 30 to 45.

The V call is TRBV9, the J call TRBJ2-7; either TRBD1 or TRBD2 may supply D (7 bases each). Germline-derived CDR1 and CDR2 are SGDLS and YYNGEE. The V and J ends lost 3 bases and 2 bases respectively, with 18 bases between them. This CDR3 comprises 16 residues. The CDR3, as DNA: TGTGCCAGCAGCGCCAGGGGGGGCGGGAGTCCCTACGAGCAGTACTTC. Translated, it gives CASSARGGGSPYEQYF.

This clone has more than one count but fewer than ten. The CDR3 sequence: CASSEVWNTEAFF. CDR3 DNA: TGTGCCAGTAGCGAAGTCTGGAACACTGAAGCTTTCTTT. The chain uses TRBV19 and TRBJ1-1; no clear D. CDR3 length: 13 amino acids. Germline V gene lookup returns CDR1 LNHDA and CDR2 SQIVND (reference sequence). The V gene lost 6 bases and the J gene lost 1 base, with 9 bases spanning the gap.

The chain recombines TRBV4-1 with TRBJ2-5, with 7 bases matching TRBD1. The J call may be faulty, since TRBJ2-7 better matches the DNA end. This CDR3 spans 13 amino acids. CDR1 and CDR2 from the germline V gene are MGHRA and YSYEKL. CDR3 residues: CASSPAGGYEQYF. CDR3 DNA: TGCGCCAGCAGCCCAGCAGGGGGCTACGAGCAGTACTTC.

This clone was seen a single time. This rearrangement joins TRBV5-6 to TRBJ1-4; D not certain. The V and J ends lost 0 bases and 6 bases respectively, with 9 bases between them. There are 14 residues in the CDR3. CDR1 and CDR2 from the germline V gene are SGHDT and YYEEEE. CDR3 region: CASSLGGLDEKLFF. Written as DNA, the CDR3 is TGTGCCAGCAGCTTGGGTGGCCTTGATGAAAAACTGTTTTTT.

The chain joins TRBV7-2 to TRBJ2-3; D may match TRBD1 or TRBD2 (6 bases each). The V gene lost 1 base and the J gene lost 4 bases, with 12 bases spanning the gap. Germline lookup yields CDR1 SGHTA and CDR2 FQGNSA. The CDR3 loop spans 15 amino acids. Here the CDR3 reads CASSLVGGSPDTQYF. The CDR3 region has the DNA TGTGCCAGCAGCTTAGTAGGGGGGAGTCCAGATACGCAGTATTTT.

The CDR3 protein is CASSSPTGFDQPQHF. DNA of the CDR3: TGTGCCAGCAGTTCTCCAACAGGGTTCGATCAGCCCCAGCATTTT. This sequence joins TRBV28 and TRBJ1-5, with D possibly matching TRBD1 (6 bases). Germline V gene sequence: CDR1 MDHEN, CDR2 SYDVKM. The CDR3 is 15 residues long. Deletions cut 4 bases from V and 5 bases from J, with 15 bases between.

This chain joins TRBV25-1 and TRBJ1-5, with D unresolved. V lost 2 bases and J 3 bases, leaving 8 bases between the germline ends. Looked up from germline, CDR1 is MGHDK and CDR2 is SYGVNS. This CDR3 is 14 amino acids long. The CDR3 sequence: CASSESLFNQPQHF. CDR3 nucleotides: TGTGCCAGCAGTGAAAGCCTATTCAATCAGCCCCAGCATTTT.

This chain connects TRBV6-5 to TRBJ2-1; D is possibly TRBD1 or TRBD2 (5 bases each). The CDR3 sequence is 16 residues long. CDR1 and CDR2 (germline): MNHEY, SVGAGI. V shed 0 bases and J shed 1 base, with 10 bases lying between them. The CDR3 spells CASSYSGTGSYNEQFF. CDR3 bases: TGTGCCAGCAGTTACTCTGGGACCGGATCCTACAATGAGCAGTTCTTC.

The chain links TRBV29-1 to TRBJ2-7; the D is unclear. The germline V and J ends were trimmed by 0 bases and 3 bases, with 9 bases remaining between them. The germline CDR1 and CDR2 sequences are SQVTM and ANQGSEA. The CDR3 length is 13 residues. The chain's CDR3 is CSVEDGPGYEQYF. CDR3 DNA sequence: TGCAGCGTTGAAGATGGGCCAGGCTACGAGCAGTACTTC.

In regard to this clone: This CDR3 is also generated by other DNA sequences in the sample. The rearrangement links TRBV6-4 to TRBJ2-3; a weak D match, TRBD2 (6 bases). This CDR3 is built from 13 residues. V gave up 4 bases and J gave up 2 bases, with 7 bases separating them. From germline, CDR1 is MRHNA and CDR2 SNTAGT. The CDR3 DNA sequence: TGTGCCAGCAGTGGGACTAACACAGATACGCAGTATTTT. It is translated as CASSGTNTDTQYF.

This chain's CDR3 is CASSFQGWNTEAFF. The CDR3 DNA reads TGTGCCAGCAGCTTCCAGGGGTGGAACACTGAAGCTTTCTTT. This chain uses TRBV5-6 with TRBJ1-1; possible D gene TRBD1, 6 bases. V was clipped by 2 bases and J by 1 base, with 9 bases between them. The V gene's germline CDR1 is SGHDT and CDR2 YYEEEE. This CDR3 region has 14 residues.

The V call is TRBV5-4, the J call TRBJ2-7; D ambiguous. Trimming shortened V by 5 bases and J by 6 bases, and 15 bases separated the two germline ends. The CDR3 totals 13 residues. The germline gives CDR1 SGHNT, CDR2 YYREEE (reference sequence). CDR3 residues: CASSRDPGLEQYF. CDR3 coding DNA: TGTGCCAGCAGTCGCGACCCGGGCCTCGAGCAGTACTTC.

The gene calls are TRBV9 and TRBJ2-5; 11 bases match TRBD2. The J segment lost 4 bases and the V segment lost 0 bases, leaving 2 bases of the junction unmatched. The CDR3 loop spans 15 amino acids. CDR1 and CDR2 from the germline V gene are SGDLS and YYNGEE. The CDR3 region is CASSVGSGRGETQYF. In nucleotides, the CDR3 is TGTGCCAGCAGCGTAGGTAGCGGGAGGGGAGAGACCCAGTACTTC.

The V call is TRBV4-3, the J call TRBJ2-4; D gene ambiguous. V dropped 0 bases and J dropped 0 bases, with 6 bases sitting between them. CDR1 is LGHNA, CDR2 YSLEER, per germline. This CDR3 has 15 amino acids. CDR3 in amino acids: CASSQDPLAKNIQYF. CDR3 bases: TGCGCCAGCAGCCAAGATCCGTTAGCCAAAAACATTCAGTACTTC.

The CDR3 bases are TGCGCCAGCAGTGAGACTAGCCAGAGGGAGACCCAGTACTTC. Translating it yields CASSETSQRETQYF. V is TRBV10-1 and J is TRBJ2-5; the D gene is possibly TRBD2 (6 bases). V dropped 2 bases and J dropped 5 bases, with 12 bases sitting between them. CDR3 length: 14 residues. Germline CDR1 is WNHNN and CDR2 is SYGVQD (reference sequence).

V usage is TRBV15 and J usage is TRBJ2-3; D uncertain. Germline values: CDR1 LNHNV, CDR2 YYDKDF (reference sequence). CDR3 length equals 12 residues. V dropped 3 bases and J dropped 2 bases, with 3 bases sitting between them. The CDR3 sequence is CATSRDTDTQYF. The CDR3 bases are TGTGCCACCAGCAGGGACACAGATACGCAGTATTTT.

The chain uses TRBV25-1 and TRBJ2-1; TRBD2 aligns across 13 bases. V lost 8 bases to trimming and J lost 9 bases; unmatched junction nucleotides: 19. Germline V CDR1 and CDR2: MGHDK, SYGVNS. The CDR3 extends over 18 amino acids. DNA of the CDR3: TGTGCCAGCGGGGAAGCAATGGGACTAGCGGGAAACAGGGGTGAGCAGTTCTTC. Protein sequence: CASGEAMGLAGNRGEQFF.